This T cell receptor beta chain was retrieved from a study of CD8 T cells in ankylosing spondylitis. This clonotype has more than one count but fewer than ten. The antigen is not known. Overall study findings and caveats: CD8+ disease-linked clones were present at relatively low frequencies in blood. Made up of eight highly homologous variants, a TCR beta motif appeared characteristic of ankylosing spondylitis blood. As reported, disease-linked clones showed significant enrichment in matched ankylosing spondylitis synovial fluid. Some motif variants were previously reported in reactive arthritis synovial fluid and blood.

TCRdb re-derived calls from the 5' RACE reads in MiXCR, one entry per CDR3 protein. This sample has about 480,000 distinct CDR3 sequences; roughly a sixth occur once, and the top ten carry approximately 1%. The sequenced material came from blood, either unsorted or a sorted T cell fraction (not recorded which). The sequence was obtained from a male donor with ankylosing spondylitis.

The CDR3 region has the DNA TGTGCCAGCAGTTCCCCGGGACGGATGAACACTGAAGCTTTCTTT. Translating it yields CASSSPGRMNTEAFF. The V call is TRBV6-5, the J call TRBJ1-1, with a possible D match to TRBD1 (5 bases). Trimming pared 4 bases from V and 0 bases from J, leaving 12 bases between. The germline V gene encodes CDR1 MNHEY and CDR2 SVGAGI. The CDR3 spans 15 residues.